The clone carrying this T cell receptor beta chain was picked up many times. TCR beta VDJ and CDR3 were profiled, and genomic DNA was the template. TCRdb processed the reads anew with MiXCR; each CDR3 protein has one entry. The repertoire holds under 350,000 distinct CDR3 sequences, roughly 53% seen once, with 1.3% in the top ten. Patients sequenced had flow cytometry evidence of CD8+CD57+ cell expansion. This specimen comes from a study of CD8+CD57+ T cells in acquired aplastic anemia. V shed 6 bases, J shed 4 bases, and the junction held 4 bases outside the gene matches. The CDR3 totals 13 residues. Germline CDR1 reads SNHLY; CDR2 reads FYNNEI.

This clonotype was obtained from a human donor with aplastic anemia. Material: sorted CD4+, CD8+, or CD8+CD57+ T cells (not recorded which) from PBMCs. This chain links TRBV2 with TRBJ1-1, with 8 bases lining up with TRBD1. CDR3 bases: TGTGCCAGCAGCGAGGACAGGGTCACTGAAGCTTTCTTT. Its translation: CASSEDRVTEAFF. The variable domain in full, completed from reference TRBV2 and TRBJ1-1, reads EPEVTQTPSHQVTQMGQEVILRCVPISNHLYFYWYRQILGQKVEFLVSFYNNEISEKSEIFDDQFSVERPDGSNFTLKIRSTKLEDSAMYFCASSEDRVTEAFFGQGTRLTVV.